What follows are 16 T cell receptor beta chains derived from one specimen sequenced in a study of T cell changes during pregnancy in multiple sclerosis (dated by TCRdb to between 2018 and 2021). The library relied on the immunoSEQ multiplex PCR assay. The table was pulled from immuneACCESS by TCRdb, which kept in-frame rearrangements only. Such tables lose some clones; where checked, under half of the loss comes from unresolved V genes, and the rest has no known cause. Across this sample there are under 55,000 clones, with approximately 91% seen only once. The ten largest make up approximately 1.3% of the sample. Sequencing was carried out using PBMCs (not recorded whether the cells were cultured). The receptors derive from a female donor with multiple sclerosis, enrolled in a pregnancy study.

To note about this clone: Other DNA variants within this sample encode the same CDR3. The V call is TRBV5-1, the J call TRBJ2-2, with D possibly being TRBD1 (5 bases). V lost 1 base, J lost 1 base, and 8 bases lay in between. Per the germline V gene, CDR1 is SGHRS and CDR2 is YFSETQ. The CDR3 has 15 amino acids. For the CDR3, the DNA is TGCGCCAGCAGCTTGAGGCAGGGGAACACCGGGGAGCTGTTTTTT. Residues: CASSLRQGNTGELFF.

V usage is TRBV18 and J usage is TRBJ2-4; D possibly uses TRBD1 or TRBD2 (6 bases each). The CDR3 contains 16 residues. Germline V lookup: CDR1 KGHSH, CDR2 LQKENI. V lost 2 bases to trimming and J lost 2 bases, with 13 bases between them. CDR3 nucleotide sequence: TGTGCCAGCTCACCAAGGGGGGACGATACCAAAAACATTCAGTACTTC. This sequence encodes CASSPRGDDTKNIQYF.

CDR3 coding DNA: TGTGCCAGCAGTCCTAGGGGCACTGGCTCCTACGAGCAGTACTTC. Translating gives CASSPRGTGSYEQYF. The V and J genes are TRBV6-6 and TRBJ2-7; D perhaps matches TRBD1 (5 bases). V dropped 5 bases and J dropped 0 bases, with 14 bases sitting between them. CDR1 MNHNY and CDR2 SVGAGI come from the germline V gene (reference sequence). This CDR3 contains 15 residues.

The chain couples TRBV14 to TRBJ2-7; 8 bases are shared with TRBD2. This CDR3 region has 15 residues. The germline CDR1 and CDR2 sequences are SGHDN and FVKESK. J was trimmed by 5 bases and V by 3 bases; bases with no gene match: 9. DNA for the CDR3: TGTGCCAGCAGCCAGGATCGGGAGGGAGTCGACGAGCAGTACTTC. It encodes CASSQDREGVDEQYF.

The chain couples TRBV4-2 to TRBJ2-7; possible D gene TRBD2, 6 bases. Germline V CDR1 and CDR2: LGHNA, YNFKEQ. V dropped 0 bases and J dropped 3 bases, with 12 bases sitting between them. This CDR3 comprises 15 residues. Here the CDR3 DNA reads TGTGCCAGCAGCCAAGAACTCGGCGGGGTCTACGAGCAGTACTTC. Translating it yields CASSQELGGVYEQYF.

This clone is a singleton in its sample. The chain couples TRBV20-1 to TRBJ1-2; TRBD1 might be the D (5 bases). Germline loops: CDR1 DFQATT, CDR2 SNEGSKA (reference sequence). The CDR3 is 10 residues long. V shed 3 bases and J shed 12 bases, with 11 bases lying between them. The CDR3 bases are TGCAGTGCTAGGGGGCAGACCCACACCTTC. It is translated as CSARGQTHTF.

The chain combines TRBV4-2 with TRBJ1-2; 7 positions match TRBD1. Per germline, CDR1 LGHNA and CDR2 YNFKEQ. V gave up 5 bases and J gave up 3 bases; unmatched junction bases: 0. This CDR3 has 12 amino acids. The CDR3 loop is CASSGTDYGYTF. CDR3 DNA: TGTGCCAGCAGCGGGACAGACTATGGCTACACCTTC.

This clone was recorded once. The gene calls are TRBV4-2 and TRBJ1-1, with D possibly being TRBD1 (6 bases). Germline lookup yields CDR1 LGHNA and CDR2 YNFKEQ. Trimming removed 1 base at V and 8 bases at J, with 11 bases between. This CDR3 is built from 13 residues. The CDR3 DNA is TGTGCCAGCAGCCAAGGTGGACAGCAAGAAGCTTTCTTT. Translated, it gives CASSQGGQQEAFF.

The V call is TRBV11-2, the J call TRBJ1-2, with TRBD1 identical over 7 bases. The CDR3 totals 14 residues. With 3 bases clipped from V and 4 bases from J, the junction kept 5 bases outside the gene matches. Per the germline V gene, CDR1 is SGHAT and CDR2 is FQNNGV. The CDR3 reads CASSFGQVGYGYTF. For the CDR3, the DNA is TGTGCCAGCAGCTTCGGACAGGTTGGCTATGGCTACACCTTC.

A single count supports this clone. Relative to the germline gene, one junction end is altered; a read error may explain this. This rearrangement joins TRBV10-3 to TRBJ2-2; TRBD1 aligns across 9 bases. The CDR3 totals 15 residues. Germline lookup yields CDR1 ENHRY and CDR2 SYGVKD. The CDR3 DNA sequence: TGTGCCATCAGTGGGGGACAGGGTGGGGACGGGAAGCTGTTTTTT. It is translated as CAISGGQGGDGKLFF.

The chain employs TRBV27 and TRBJ2-5; a weak D match, TRBD2 (7 bases). Per germline, CDR1 MNHEY and CDR2 SMNVEV (reference sequence). Trimming pared 0 bases from V and 4 bases from J, leaving 12 bases between. CDR3 length: 15 amino acids. CDR3 nucleotide sequence: TGTGCCAGCAGTTTATCGAGAGGGGGGGGAGAGACCCAGTACTTC. It is translated as CASSLSRGGGETQYF.

V usage is TRBV5-8 and J usage is TRBJ1-4; possibly TRBD1 for D (5 bases). Trimming left V 2 bases short and J 0 bases short, with 11 bases between. The CDR3 extends over 16 amino acids. From germline, CDR1 is SGHTS and CDR2 YDEGEE. The CDR3 protein is CASSFGTDTTNEKLFF. CDR3 sequence (DNA): TGTGCCAGCAGCTTCGGGACGGACACAACTAATGAAAAACTGTTTTTT. Based on the CDR3 plus reference TRBV5-8 and TRBJ1-4, the full variable domain is EAGVTQSPTHLIKTRGQQATLRCSPISGHTSVYWYQQALGLGLQFLLWYDEGEERNRGNFPPRFSGRQFPNYSSELNVNALELEDSALYLCASSFGTDTTNEKLFFGSGTQLSVL.

The chain has TRBV5-5 and TRBJ2-3; D may correspond to TRBD1 or TRBD2 (5 bases each). Trimming removed 7 bases at V and 4 bases at J, with 16 bases between. The CDR3 is 14 residues long. Germline V gene sequence: CDR1 SGHKS, CDR2 YYEKEE (reference sequence). Here the CDR3 DNA reads TGTGCCAGCCGACCTCAGGTGGGACCAGATACGCAGTATTTT. Its translation is CASRPQVGPDTQYF.

This sequence joins TRBV9 and TRBJ1-3; no clear D. The CDR3 length is 14 residues. Germline lookup yields CDR1 SGDLS and CDR2 YYNGEE. Trimming took off 7 bases at V and 0 bases at J, with 11 bases between the two ends. CDR3 nucleotides: TGTGCCAGCCAAGGTCAGAGCTCTGGAAACACCATATATTTT. Its translation: CASQGQSSGNTIYF.

The rearrangement joins TRBV5-6 to TRBJ1-2, with 8 bases identical to TRBD1. The CDR3 loop spans 15 amino acids. With 2 bases clipped from V and 3 bases from J, the junction kept 6 bases outside the gene matches. The germline V gene encodes CDR1 SGHDT and CDR2 YYEEEE. CDR3 in amino acids: CASSFRQGQDYGYTF. The CDR3 coding sequence is TGTGCCAGCAGCTTCCGACAGGGGCAAGACTATGGCTACACCTTC.

CDR3 coding DNA: TGTGCCAGCAGCTTAACTCCCCTAGCGGTATACAATGAGCAGTTCTTC. Protein product: CASSLTPLAVYNEQFF. The chain carries TRBV7-3 and TRBJ2-1, with TRBD2 matching over 7 bases. There are 16 residues in the CDR3. The V segment lost 0 bases and the J segment 4 bases; nucleotides outside the gene matches: 6. Germline V gene data show CDR1 as SGHTA and CDR2 as FQGTGA.